This T cell receptor beta chain was retrieved from a study of T cell repertoires in cytomegalovirus infection. Looking at the study overall: CMV infection together with matching HLA type was indicated by public TCR beta signatures. Findings and limits, study-wide: In two of eight donors, the top clonotype was HLA-C-restricted CMV-specific.

As for this clonotype: No antigen is known for it.

Via MiXCR, TCRdb re-called the reads, giving one row per CDR3 protein. The sample has about 570,000 distinct CDR3 sequences; roughly 43% are singletons. Trimming removed 5 bases at V and 4 bases at J, with 12 bases between. CDR1 and CDR2 (germline): MNHEY, SVGAGI. The CDR3 has 14 amino acids. Source: cultured PBMCs, taken from culture after CMV antigen stimulation. The receptor was derived from a human donor in good health (CMV status not recorded). Some clones in this sample may be carry-over from other donors' samples. The chain couples TRBV6-5 to TRBJ1-5; D may be TRBD1 (6 bases). The CDR3 bases are TGTGCCAGCAGTAGAGGACAGCAAAATCAGCCCCAGCATTTT. It encodes CASSRGQQNQPQHF.